This T cell receptor beta chain was sequenced in a study of T cell responses to AZD1222 COVID-19 vaccine. The CDR3 covers 20 residues. V was pared by 3 bases and J by 5 bases, with 15 bases of the junction left unmatched. In germline, CDR1 is MNHEY, CDR2 SMNVEV (reference sequence). Analysis merged second doses at about 4 or about 12 weeks. Study-wide results and limits: CD4 TCRs linked to vaccination spanned spike, dominating at 160-218 and 743-854.

The repertoire was sequenced with immunoSEQ multiplex PCR; TCRdb's copy has only in-frame clones and lacks some. The repertoire holds some 99,000 clones, with around 85% as singletons. On this clone itself: Its target is unknown.

The V and J genes are TRBV27 and TRBJ2-1; 14 nucleotides line up with TRBD2. The receptor was isolated from an adult who received the AZD1222 COVID-19 vaccine. Specimen: peripheral blood, collected 28 days after the second AZD1222 dose. CDR3 sequence (DNA): TGTGCCAGCAGTTTCAGGCTTCCGGGACTAGCGGGAGAGTTGGACAATGAGCAGTTCTTC. This sequence encodes CASSFRLPGLAGELDNEQFF.